Sequencing of this T cell receptor beta chain was carried out in a study (dated by TCRdb to about 2016). This clonotype was counted between two and nine times. Its antigen is still unknown. Nothing much larger sits one base from this clone, and base qualities are not available. The method behind the library was RT-PCR. For sequencing, an Illumina MiSeq was employed. TCRdb reprocessing: public reads trimmed at Q25 with fastp, clones called with MiXCR, in-frame beta chains kept. When rows share a CDR3 protein, they turn into one entry using the most common DNA and genes. The sample yields hundreds of thousands of distinct CDR3 sequences; 11% to 15% were counted once. The top ten hold about 3.9% of the sample. The trim is 0 bases for V and 1 base for J, with a gap of 9 bases between the germline ends. From its cysteine to its phenylalanine, the CDR3 spans 16 amino acids. The DNA shown is the 48-base CDR3, in frame from base 1. From a lookup of the germline V gene, CDR1 and CDR2 are KGHSH and LQKENI.

The sequence came from a female donor in good health, serving as a healthy control. The sequenced sample consisted of memory CD4+ T cells from blood. The V and J segments used are TRBV18 and TRBJ2-2; the D gene is possibly TRBD1, with 6 bases matching. The CDR3 here reads CASSPPMGQNTGELFF. The DNA sequence is as follows: TGTGCCAGCTCACCACCTATGGGACAGAACACCGGGGAGCTGTTTTTT.